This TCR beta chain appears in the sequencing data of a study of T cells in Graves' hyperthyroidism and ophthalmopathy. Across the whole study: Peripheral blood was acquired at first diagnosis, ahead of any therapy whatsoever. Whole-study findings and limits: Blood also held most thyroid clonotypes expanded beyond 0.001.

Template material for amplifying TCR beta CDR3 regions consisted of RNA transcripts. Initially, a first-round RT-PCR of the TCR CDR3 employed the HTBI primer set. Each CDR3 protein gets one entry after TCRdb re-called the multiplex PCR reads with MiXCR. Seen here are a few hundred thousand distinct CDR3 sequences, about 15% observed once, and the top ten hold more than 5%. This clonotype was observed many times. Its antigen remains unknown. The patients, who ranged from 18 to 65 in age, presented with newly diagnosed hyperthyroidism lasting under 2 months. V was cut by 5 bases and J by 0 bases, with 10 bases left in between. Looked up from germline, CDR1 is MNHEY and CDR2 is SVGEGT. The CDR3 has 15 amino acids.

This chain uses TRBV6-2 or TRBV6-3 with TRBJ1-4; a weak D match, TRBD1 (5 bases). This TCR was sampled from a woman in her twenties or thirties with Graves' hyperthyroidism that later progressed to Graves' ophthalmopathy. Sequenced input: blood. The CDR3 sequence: CASSGQTATNEKLFF. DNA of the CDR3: TGTGCCAGCAGTGGCCAGACAGCAACTAATGAAAAACTGTTTTTT.